What follows are 25 T cell receptor beta chains derived from one specimen sequenced in a study of blood T cell repertoires in COVID-19. Libraries were prepared by immunoSEQ multiplex PCR; TCRdb keeps only in-frame clonotypes and omits some of them. The sample has approximately 100,000 clones; 85% to 90% are singletons. The sample consisted of peripheral blood. These TCRs come from a human donor in a cohort sampled during active COVID-19.

The gene calls are TRBV14 and TRBJ1-1; D is undetermined. The V end was cut by 4 bases, the J end by 4 bases, with 13 bases between. Germline V gene lookup returns CDR1 SGHDN and CDR2 FVKESK. The CDR3 is made up of 14 amino acids. DNA of the CDR3: TGTGCCAGCAGCCGCGAGGTGCTCGGCACTGAAGCTTTCTTT. It is translated as CASSREVLGTEAFF.

The chain recombines TRBV5-6 with TRBJ2-3; 10 nucleotides line up with TRBD2. The V gene end was trimmed by 3 bases and the J gene end by 0 bases; junction bases not matched to a gene: 7. This CDR3 region has 17 residues. The germline CDR1 and CDR2 sequences are SGHDT and YYEEEE. The CDR3, as DNA: TGTGCCAGCAGCTCCTATGGACTAGCGGATAGCACAGATACGCAGTATTTT. Its translation is CASSSYGLADSTDTQYF.

The CDR3 spells CAWRGTGRRTEAFF. The DNA for the CDR3 is TGTGCCTGGAGGGGGACAGGGCGGAGGACTGAAGCTTTCTTT. This sequence joins TRBV30 and TRBJ1-1, with TRBD1 matching over 9 bases. Germline CDR1 reads GTSNPN; CDR2 reads SVGIG (reference sequence). This CDR3 is 14 amino acids long. The trim removed 3 bases at V and 5 bases at J, leaving 7 bases unmatched.

This clone showed up just once. This chain uses TRBV12-3 or TRBV12-4 with TRBJ2-7; tentative D call: TRBD1 (5 bases). There are 12 residues in the CDR3. The V gene lost 2 bases and the J gene lost 6 bases, with 8 bases spanning the gap. The CDR3 spells CASSLLRAEQYF. Here the CDR3 DNA reads TGTGCCAGCAGTTTACTCAGGGCCGAGCAGTACTTC.

The chain uses TRBV6-6 and TRBJ2-2; no definite D call. V gave up 6 bases and J gave up 4 bases, with 12 bases separating them. The CDR3 runs to 14 residues. Germline V gene data show CDR1 as MNHNY and CDR2 as SVGAGI (reference sequence). The CDR3 DNA is TGTGCCAGCAGGCCGACTTCGTCCACCGGGGAGCTGTTTTTT. Residues: CASRPTSSTGELFF.

The chain couples TRBV7-9 to TRBJ1-6; D remains ambiguous. Trimming took 1 base from V and 7 from J, leaving 8 bases between them. Germline CDR1 SEHNR, CDR2 FQNEAQ (reference sequence). The CDR3 is 14 residues long. CDR3 amino acids: CASSLGFRNSPLHF. The CDR3 DNA sequence: TGTGCCAGCAGCTTAGGGTTCAGAAATTCACCCCTCCACTTT.

This rearrangement joins TRBV12-2 to TRBJ2-7; the table's D gene call, TRBD2, was not cross checked with the DNA. TRBV12-2 is given as a pseudogene. The CDR3 length is 17 residues. DNA of the CDR3: TGTGCAAGTCGCTTAACTAGCGGGAGGGAAGGGTCCTACGAGCAGTACTTC. The encoded protein is CASRLTSGREGSYEQYF.

This sequence joins TRBV12-3 or TRBV12-4 and TRBJ1-2, with D tentatively TRBD1 (5 bases). CDR3 size: 11 residues. V gave up 2 bases and J gave up 8 bases, with 6 bases separating them. The CDR3 region is CASSLRGGYTF. The CDR3 coding sequence is TGTGCCAGCAGTTTAAGGGGCGGCTACACCTTC.

This chain joins TRBV10-3 and TRBJ2-4, with a tentative D call TRBD2 (6 bases). Trimming pared 5 bases from V and 1 base from J, leaving 15 bases between. Germline V gene data show CDR1 as ENHRY and CDR2 as SYGVKD. The CDR3 spans 16 residues. CDR3 coding DNA: TGTGCCATCAGTACGCTCGGGGGATCGGCCAAAAACATTCAGTACTTC. Its protein product is CAISTLGGSAKNIQYF.

With respect to this clone: One end of the junction is discordant with germline, which a read error may explain. The chain combines TRBV7-7 with TRBJ2-5, with a tentative D call TRBD1 (5 bases). Germline CDR1 is SSHAT and CDR2 is FNYEAQ (reference sequence). CDR3 size: 14 residues. DNA of the CDR3: TGTGCTAGCAGCTTAACCCAGGGCGCCGAGACCCAGTACTTC. Translating gives CASSLTQGAETQYF.

The chain is built from TRBV5-4 and TRBJ1-1, with TRBD1 matching over 9 bases. The length of the CDR3 is 15 residues. V lost 4 bases, J lost 1 base, and 5 bases stayed unmatched. Germline CDR1 SGHNT, CDR2 YYREEE (reference sequence). The CDR3 protein is CASSAMDRGNTEAFF. Written as DNA, the CDR3 is TGTGCCAGCAGCGCGATGGACAGGGGGAACACTGAAGCTTTCTTT.

The rearrangement links TRBV18 to TRBJ1-1, with D hard to call. Germline loops: CDR1 KGHSH, CDR2 LQKENI. V lost 1 base to trimming and J lost 5 bases, with 8 bases between them. The CDR3 spans 13 residues. In DNA, the CDR3 is TGTGCCAGCTCACCACGATTGGAGACTGAAGCTTTCTTT. This gives the protein CASSPRLETEAFF. Drawing the rest from reference TRBV18 and TRBJ1-1, the complete variable domain is NAGVMQNPRHLVRRRGQEARLRCSPMKGHSHVYWYRQLPEEGLKFMVYLQKENIIDESGMPKERFSAEFPKEGPSILRIQQVVRGDSAAYFCASSPRLETEAFFGQGTRLTVV.

V is TRBV3-1 (or the pseudogene TRBV3-2) and J is TRBJ2-1, with D maybe TRBD1 (5 bases). CDR1 is LGHDT and CDR2 is YNNKEL in the germline V gene (reference sequence). V gave up 5 bases and J gave up 12 bases, with 23 bases separating them. There are 15 residues in the CDR3. CDR3 DNA sequence: TGTGCCAGCAGCATCCACCTTCTCAGGGAATCGTGGCAGTTCTTC. Its translation is CASSIHLLRESWQFF.

This chain uses TRBV7-9 with TRBJ2-5; D is perhaps TRBD2 (5 bases). This CDR3 spans 17 amino acids. The V gene lost 4 bases and the J gene lost 7 bases, with 25 bases spanning the gap. The germline V gene has CDR1 SEHNR and CDR2 FQNEAQ (reference sequence). The CDR3 protein is CASSSYPEGYSTMTQYF. The CDR3 nucleotides are TGTGCCAGCAGCTCCTACCCCGAGGGTTATTCTACTATGACCCAGTACTTC.

The CDR3 nucleotides are TGTGCCATCAGTGCCTTCGGACAGGGCGACACTGAAGCTTTCTTT. Residues: CAISAFGQGDTEAFF. J is TRBJ1-1 and V is TRBV10-3; 8 bases align to TRBD1. V gave up 4 bases and J gave up 3 bases; unmatched junction bases: 7. Per the germline V gene, CDR1 is ENHRY and CDR2 is SYGVKD. The CDR3 covers 15 residues.

V gene TRBV5-1 combines with J gene TRBJ2-3; possible D gene TRBD2, 5 bases. Per germline, CDR1 SGHRS and CDR2 YFSETQ. V lost 2 bases and J 2 bases, leaving 12 bases between the germline ends. The CDR3 covers 15 residues. CDR3 sequence: CASSFSGGPTDTQYF. The CDR3 nucleotides are TGCGCCAGCAGCTTCAGTGGAGGACCCACAGATACGCAGTATTTT.

V is TRBV21-1 and J is TRBJ1-1; the table's TRBD1 call for D was not verified on the DNA. TRBV21-1 is assigned pseudogene status. The CDR3 length is 16 residues. The CDR3: CASSKVERGSSTEAFF. The CDR3 coding sequence is TGTGCCAGCAGCAAAGTAGAAAGGGGTAGTAGCACTGAAGCTTTCTTT.

The chain uses TRBV7-8 and TRBJ1-1; 12 positions match TRBD1. The germline gives CDR1 SGHVS, CDR2 FQNEAQ. The CDR3 length is 18 residues. With 5 bases clipped from V and 3 bases from J, the junction kept 13 bases outside the gene matches. In DNA form, the CDR3 reads TGTGCCAGCAGCCCGCTCACGGGACAGGGGGCGCGTGACACTGAAGCTTTCTTT. This encodes CASSPLTGQGARDTEAFF.

V and J are TRBV18 and TRBJ1-2; no reliable D call. Deletions cut 2 bases from V and 3 bases from J, with 10 bases between. The CDR3 is 14 amino acids. The germline CDR1 and CDR2 sequences are KGHSH and LQKENI. The CDR3 DNA sequence: TGTGCCAGCTCACCATCGCCGGTCGACTATGGCTACACCTTC. It yields the protein CASSPSPVDYGYTF.

The chain couples TRBV9 to TRBJ1-1; possibly TRBD1 for D (5 bases). Trimming removed 4 bases at V and 4 bases at J, with 17 bases between. Germline CDR1 is SGDLS and CDR2 is YYNGEE. The CDR3 totals 15 residues. As DNA, the CDR3 is TGTGCCAGCAGCCCTCGTAGGGGATTGAGCACTGAAGCTTTCTTT. Protein: CASSPRRGLSTEAFF.

In DNA form, the CDR3 reads TGTGCCAGCAGCCAGGCGGAGGGGATCTATGGCTACACCTTC. Encoded protein: CASSQAEGIYGYTF. V gene TRBV3-1 (or the pseudogene TRBV3-2) combines with J gene TRBJ1-2; maybe TRBD1 (5 bases). There are 14 residues in the CDR3. Trimming took 3 bases from V and 4 from J, leaving 12 bases between them. The germline CDR1 and CDR2 sequences are LGHDT and YNNKEL (reference sequence).

This clone turned up a few times. This chain links TRBV4-2 with TRBJ2-3; TRBD1 agrees at 8 bases. Germline CDR1 is LGHNA and CDR2 is YNFKEQ. The CDR3 spans 17 residues. V trimming: 4 bases; J trimming: 1 base; junction bases outside the gene matches: 10. CDR3 amino acids: CASSLRTGGSGTDTQYF. CDR3 bases: TGTGCCAGCAGCCTCAGAACAGGGGGAAGTGGCACAGATACGCAGTATTTT.

This clone was seen once. The gene calls are TRBV10-3 and TRBJ2-6; TRBD2 might be the D (5 bases). The CDR3 consists of 13 residues. The germline V and J ends were trimmed by 8 bases and 2 bases, with 7 bases remaining between them. Per germline, CDR1 ENHRY and CDR2 SYGVKD. CDR3 in amino acids: CAIRGTGANVLTF. CDR3 coding DNA: TGTGCCATCCGGGGAACTGGGGCCAACGTCCTGACTTTC.

V gene TRBV20-1 combines with J gene TRBJ2-7; TRBD2 aligns across 12 bases. The CDR3 is made up of 15 amino acids. V shed 3 bases, J shed 4 bases, and the junction held 7 bases outside the gene matches. Germline V gene sequence: CDR1 DFQATT, CDR2 SNEGSKA (reference sequence). The CDR3 DNA is TGCAGTGCTAGTACGGCTAGCGGGAGGGGATACGAGCAGTACTTC. As protein: CSASTASGRGYEQYF.

The rearrangement uses TRBV5-1 and TRBJ1-6; 7 nucleotides match TRBD1. The CDR3 runs to 14 residues. CDR1 is SGHRS, CDR2 YFSETQ, per germline. The V and J ends lost 5 bases and 10 bases, in that order; junction bases with no gene match: 9. The CDR3 DNA sequence: TGCGCCAGCAGTTTGACAGGGCCACCCTCACCCCTCCACTTT. Residues: CASSLTGPPSPLHF.